The present TCR beta chain was sequenced within a study of kidney transplant recipient with SARS-CoV-2 infection. TCRdb independently ran MiXCR on the reads; one entry per CDR3 protein. Of fewer than 250,000 distinct CDR3 sequences listed, around 26% were seen once; the top ten hold under 9.5%. Germline loops: CDR1 WNHNN, CDR2 SYGVQD (reference sequence). The V and J ends lost 3 bases and 4 bases respectively, with 21 bases between them. This CDR3 spans 17 amino acids. The TCR comes from a male patient aged 25-45 years who had COVID-19 and was a kidney transplant recipient. Some T cells may be the graft donor's. The input for sequencing was a blood sample, taken at baseline and on day 111 from a kidney transplant recipient. The chain couples TRBV10-1 to TRBJ1-2; D is unresolved. The chain's CDR3 is CASSEWRRSRKTYGYTF. The DNA of the CDR3 is TGCGCCAGCAGTGAATGGAGAAGATCGCGAAAGACCTATGGCTACACCTTC.